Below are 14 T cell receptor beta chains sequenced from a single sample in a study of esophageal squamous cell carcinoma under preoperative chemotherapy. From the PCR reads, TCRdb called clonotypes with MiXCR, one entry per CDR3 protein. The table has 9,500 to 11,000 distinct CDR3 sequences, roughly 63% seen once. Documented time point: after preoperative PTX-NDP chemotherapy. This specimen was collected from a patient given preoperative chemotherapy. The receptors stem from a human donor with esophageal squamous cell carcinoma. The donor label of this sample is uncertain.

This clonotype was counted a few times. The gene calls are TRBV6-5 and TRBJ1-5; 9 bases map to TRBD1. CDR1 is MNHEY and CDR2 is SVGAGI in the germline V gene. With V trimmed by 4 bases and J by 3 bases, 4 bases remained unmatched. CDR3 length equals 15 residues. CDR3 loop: CASSSGTGINQPQHF. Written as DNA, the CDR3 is TGTGCCAGCAGTTCCGGGACAGGGATCAATCAGCCCCAGCATTTT.

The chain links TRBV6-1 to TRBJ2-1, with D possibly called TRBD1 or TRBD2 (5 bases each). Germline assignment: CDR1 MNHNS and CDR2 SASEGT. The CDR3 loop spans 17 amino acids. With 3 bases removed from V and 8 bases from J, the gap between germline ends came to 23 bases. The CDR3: CASSDTGALSGLDEQFF. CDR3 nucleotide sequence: TGTGCCAGCAGTGATACCGGGGCGCTATCTGGGTTGGATGAGCAGTTCTTC.

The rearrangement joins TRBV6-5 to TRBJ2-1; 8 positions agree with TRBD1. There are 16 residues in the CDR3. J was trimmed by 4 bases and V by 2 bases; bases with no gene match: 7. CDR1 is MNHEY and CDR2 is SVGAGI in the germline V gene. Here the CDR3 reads CASSYLGQGLYNEQFF. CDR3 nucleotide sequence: TGTGCCAGCAGTTACCTTGGACAGGGTCTTTACAATGAGCAGTTCTTC.

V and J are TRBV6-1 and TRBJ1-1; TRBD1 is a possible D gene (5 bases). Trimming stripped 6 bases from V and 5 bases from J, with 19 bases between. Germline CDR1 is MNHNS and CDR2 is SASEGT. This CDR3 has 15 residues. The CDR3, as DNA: TGTGCCAGCAGCCAGCCCAGGGTCGGGAAGACTGAAGCTTTCTTT. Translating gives CASSQPRVGKTEAFF.

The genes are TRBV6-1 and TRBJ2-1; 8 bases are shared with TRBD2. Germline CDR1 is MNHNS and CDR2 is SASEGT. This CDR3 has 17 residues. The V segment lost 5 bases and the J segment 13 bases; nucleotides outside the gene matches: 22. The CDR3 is CASSPRKVTGGPETQFF. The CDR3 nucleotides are TGTGCCAGCAGTCCCCGGAAGGTGACGGGAGGGCCGGAGACCCAGTTCTTC.

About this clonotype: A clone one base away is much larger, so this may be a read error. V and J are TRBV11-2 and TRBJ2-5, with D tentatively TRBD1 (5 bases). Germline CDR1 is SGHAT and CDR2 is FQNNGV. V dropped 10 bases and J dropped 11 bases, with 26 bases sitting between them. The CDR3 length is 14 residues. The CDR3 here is CATIGWGAYNEQYF. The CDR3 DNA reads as TGTGCCACCATCGGATGGGGCGCCTACAATGAGCAGTACTTC.

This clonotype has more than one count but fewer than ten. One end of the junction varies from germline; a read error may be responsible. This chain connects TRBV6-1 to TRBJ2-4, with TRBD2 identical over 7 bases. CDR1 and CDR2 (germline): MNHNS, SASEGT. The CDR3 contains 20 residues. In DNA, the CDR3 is TGTGCCAGCAGCTCACGAGGTCTGGTCTCGGGGGGAGCGGCCACAGATACCCAGTATTTC. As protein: CASSSRGLVSGGAATDTQYF.

This CDR3 reads CASSDSGRSDKNIQYF. CDR3 bases: TGTGCCAGCAGTGACTCGGGGCGGAGCGACAAAAACATTCAGTACTTC. The rearrangement joins TRBV6-4 to TRBJ2-4; a weak D match, TRBD1 (5 bases). CDR1 is MRHNA, CDR2 SNTAGT, per germline. V was clipped by 0 bases and J by 3 bases, with 12 bases between them. The CDR3 extends over 16 amino acids.

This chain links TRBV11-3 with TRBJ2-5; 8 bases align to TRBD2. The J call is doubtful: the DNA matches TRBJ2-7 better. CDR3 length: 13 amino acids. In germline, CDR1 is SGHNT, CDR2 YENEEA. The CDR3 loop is CASSLTSAYEQYF. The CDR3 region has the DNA TGTGCCAGCAGCTTGACTAGCGCCTACGAGCAGTACTTC.

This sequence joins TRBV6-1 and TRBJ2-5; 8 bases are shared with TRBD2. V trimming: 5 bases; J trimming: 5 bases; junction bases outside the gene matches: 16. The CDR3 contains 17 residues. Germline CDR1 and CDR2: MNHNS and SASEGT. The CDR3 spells CASSPRKVTGGPETQYF. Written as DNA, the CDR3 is TGTGCCAGCAGTCCCCGGAAGGTGACGGGAGGGCCGGAGACCCAGTACTTC.

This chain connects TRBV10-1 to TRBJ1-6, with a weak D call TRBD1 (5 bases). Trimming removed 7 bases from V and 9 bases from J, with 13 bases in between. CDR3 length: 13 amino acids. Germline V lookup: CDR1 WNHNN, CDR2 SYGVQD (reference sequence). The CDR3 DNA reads TGCGCCAGCACGGGGCAGGTGGTTTCACCCCTCCACTTT. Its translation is CASTGQVVSPLHF.

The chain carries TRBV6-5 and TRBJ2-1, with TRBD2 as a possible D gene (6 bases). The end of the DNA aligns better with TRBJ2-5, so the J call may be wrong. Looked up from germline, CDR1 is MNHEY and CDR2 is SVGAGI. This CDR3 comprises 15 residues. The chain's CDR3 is CASSYSNSGQETQYF. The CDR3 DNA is TGTGCCAGCAGTTACTCAAATAGCGGCCAAGAGACCCAGTACTTC.

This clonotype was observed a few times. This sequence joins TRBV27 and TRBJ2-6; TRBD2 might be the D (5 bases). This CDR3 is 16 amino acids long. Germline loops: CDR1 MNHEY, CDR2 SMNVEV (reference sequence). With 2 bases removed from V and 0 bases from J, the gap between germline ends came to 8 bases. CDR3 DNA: TGTGCCAGCAGTTTAAACGGACTCTCTGGGGCCAACGTCCTGACTTTC. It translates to CASSLNGLSGANVLTF.

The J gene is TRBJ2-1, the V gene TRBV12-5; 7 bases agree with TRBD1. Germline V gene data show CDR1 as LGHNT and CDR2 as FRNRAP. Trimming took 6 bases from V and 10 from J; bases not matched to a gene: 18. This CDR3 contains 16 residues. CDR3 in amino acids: CASGPARDRLRGEQFF. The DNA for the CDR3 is TGTGCTAGTGGCCCTGCCCGGGACAGACTAAGGGGGGAGCAGTTCTTC.